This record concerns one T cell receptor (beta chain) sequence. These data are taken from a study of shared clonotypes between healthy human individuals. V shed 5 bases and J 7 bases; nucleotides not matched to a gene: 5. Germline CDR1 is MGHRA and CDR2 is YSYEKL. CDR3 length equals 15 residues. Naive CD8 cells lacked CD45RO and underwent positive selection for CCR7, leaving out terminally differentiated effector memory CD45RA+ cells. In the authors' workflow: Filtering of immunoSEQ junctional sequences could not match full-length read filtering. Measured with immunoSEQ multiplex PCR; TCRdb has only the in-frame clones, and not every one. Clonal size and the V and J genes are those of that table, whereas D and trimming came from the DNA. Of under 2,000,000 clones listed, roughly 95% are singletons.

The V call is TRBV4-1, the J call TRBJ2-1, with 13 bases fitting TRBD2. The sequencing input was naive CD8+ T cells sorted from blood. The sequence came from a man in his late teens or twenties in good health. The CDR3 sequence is CASSALAGGSNEQFF. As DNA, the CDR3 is TGCGCCAGCAGCGCACTAGCGGGAGGGTCTAATGAGCAGTTCTTC.